In this sample, the clone carrying this T cell receptor (beta chain) turned up once. The antigen is undetermined. This sample is part of a study of PD-1 blockade in classical Hodgkin lymphoma. Method: immunoSEQ multiplex PCR; TCRdb's copy keeps in-frame clones and lacks some. The top ten clones hold roughly 6.1% of a sample with roughly 20,000 clones, about 87% of them seen once. Study-wide results and caveats: Prior therapy or disease activity may underlie the repertoire differences, whose causes remain undefined.

The time point: newly diagnosed, previously untreated cHL patient sample. Isolated CD8+ T cells were derived from thawed PBMCs through magnetic negative selection. The source is a human donor with classical Hodgkin lymphoma. Input material: CD8+ T cells from blood.

CDR3 DNA: TGTGCCAGCAGTTTGACCCCGAGGGGGGCCTACAATGAGCAGTTCTTC. Protein product: CASSLTPRGAYNEQFF. The chain links TRBV27 to TRBJ2-1; the D call may be TRBD1 or TRBD2 (6 bases each). This CDR3 has 16 residues. Trimming took off 3 bases at V and 2 bases at J, with 14 bases between the two ends. The germline CDR1 and CDR2 sequences are MNHEY and SMNVEV (reference sequence).